Below are 5 T cell receptor beta chains sequenced from a single sample in a study of shared clonotypes between healthy human individuals (TCRdb year 2020). The library was produced with the immunoSEQ multiplex PCR assay. Not all clones reach the TCRdb copy of this immuneACCESS table, which keeps in-frame sequences only. Checked studies attribute under half of the gap to unresolved V genes and leave the rest unexplained. The sample has about 2,500,000 clones on record, just over 90% of them singletons. The ten biggest clones cover around 0.14% of the sample. The sample was naive CD4+ T cells sorted from blood. The cell subset or site label corresponds to: CD45RA+ positively selected. These receptors were taken from a man younger than 35 in good health.

The V gene is TRBV10-3, the J gene TRBJ2-1; 9 nucleotides agree with TRBD2. V lost 9 bases and J lost 2; bases outside the gene matches: 8. Per germline, CDR1 ENHRY and CDR2 SYGVKD. The CDR3 has 15 residues. CDR3 region: CAIGTSTSPYNEQFF. In DNA form, the CDR3 reads TGTGCCATTGGGACTAGCACGTCCCCCTACAATGAGCAGTTCTTC.

This clone was seen a single time. V gene TRBV27 combines with J gene TRBJ2-2, with D unclear. The CDR3 consists of 13 residues. Trimming took off 10 bases at V and 6 bases at J, with 15 bases between the two ends. Germline V lookup: CDR1 MNHEY, CDR2 SMNVEV (reference sequence). The CDR3 coding sequence is TGTGCCACGGAAGGTCTAAGGCCCGGGGAGCTGTTTTTT. Its protein is CATEGLRPGELFF.

The rearrangement joins TRBV11-3 to TRBJ2-7, with D unresolved. The CDR3 is made up of 12 amino acids. The germline V and J ends were trimmed by 5 bases and 4 bases, with 9 bases remaining between them. Germline V gene data show CDR1 as SGHNT and CDR2 as YENEEA. The CDR3 DNA sequence: TGTGCCAGCAGCCAAGACAAGTACGAGCAGTACTTC. Translated: CASSQDKYEQYF.

The chain employs TRBV12-5 and TRBJ1-1; D is unclear. CDR1 is LGHNT, CDR2 FRNRAP, per germline. The CDR3 spans 11 residues. V was pared by 3 bases and J by 7 bases, with 6 bases between. The CDR3 bases are TGTGCTAGTGGTTTCGGGATTGAAGCTTTCTTT. Translated: CASGFGIEAFF.

The J gene is TRBJ1-2, the V gene TRBV2; 9 positions match TRBD1. Unmatched junction bases numbered 7, after V lost 4 bases and J lost 7 bases. The germline CDR1 and CDR2 sequences are SNHLY and FYNNEI. The CDR3 runs to 14 residues. The CDR3 DNA follows: TGTGCCAGCAGTGTTCGGACAGGGGCGGGTGGCTACACCTTC. Its translation: CASSVRTGAGGYTF. The full variable domain, with the rest looked up from reference TRBV2 and TRBJ1-2, is EPEVTQTPSHQVTQMGQEVILRCVPISNHLYFYWYRQILGQKVEFLVSFYNNEISEKSEIFDDQFSVERPDGSNFTLKIRSTKLEDSAMYFCASSVRTGAGGYTFGSGTRLTVV.